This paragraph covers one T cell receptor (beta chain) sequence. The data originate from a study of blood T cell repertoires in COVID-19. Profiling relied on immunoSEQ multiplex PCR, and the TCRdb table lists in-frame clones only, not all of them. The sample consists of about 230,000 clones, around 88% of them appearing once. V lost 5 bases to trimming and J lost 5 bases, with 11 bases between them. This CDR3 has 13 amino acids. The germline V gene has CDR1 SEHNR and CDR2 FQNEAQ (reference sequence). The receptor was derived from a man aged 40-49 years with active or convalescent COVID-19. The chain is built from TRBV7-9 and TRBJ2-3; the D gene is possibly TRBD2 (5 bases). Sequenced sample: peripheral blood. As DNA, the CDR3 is TGTGCCAGCAGCCGGGAATGGGGAGATACGCAGTATTTT. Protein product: CASSREWGDTQYF.